These 10 T cell receptor beta chains share one sample of origin, sequenced in a study of cytomegalovirus exposure and HLA in healthy donors. This table comes from immunoSEQ multiplex PCR, and its TCRdb copy is limited to in-frame clones, with some not included. The sample carries roughly 56,000 clones, approximately 94% recorded once. Material: PBMCs. The receptors were sampled from a man younger than 35 in good health and CMV-seronegative.

The chain is built from TRBV19 and TRBJ2-1; TRBD2 aligns across 13 bases. Germline V CDR1 and CDR2: LNHDA, SQIVND (reference sequence). J was trimmed by 6 bases and V by 3 bases; bases with no gene match: 5. There are 16 residues in the CDR3. CDR3 loop: CASSMGLAGNGNEQFF. The CDR3 bases are TGTGCCAGTAGTATGGGACTAGCGGGAAACGGCAATGAGCAGTTCTTC. Full variable domain (remainder filled in from reference TRBV19 and TRBJ2-1): DGGITQSPKYLFRKEGQNVTLSCEQNLNHDAMYWYRQDPGQGLRLIYYSQIVNDFQKGDIAEGYSVSREKKESFPLTVTSAQKNPTAFYLCASSMGLAGNGNEQFFGPGTRLTVL.

The rearrangement links TRBV15 to TRBJ1-1; D remains ambiguous. This CDR3 spans 12 amino acids. V was trimmed by 1 base and J by 5 bases, leaving 5 bases between them. Germline CDR1 and CDR2: LNHNV and YYDKDF (reference sequence). This chain's CDR3 is CATSRGGTEAFF. The DNA for the CDR3 is TGTGCCACCAGCAGAGGCGGTACTGAAGCTTTCTTT. Based on the CDR3 plus reference TRBV15 and TRBJ1-1, the full variable domain is DAMVIQNPRYQVTQFGKPVTLSCSQTLNHNVMYWYQQKSSQAPKLLFHYYDKDFNNEADTPDNFQSRRPNTSFCFLDIRSPGLGDTAMYLCATSRGGTEAFFGQGTRLTVV.

The CDR3 spells CAISSTYGAEAFF. CDR3 bases: TGTGCCATCAGTTCGACATACGGGGCTGAAGCTTTCTTT. The chain uses TRBV10-3 and TRBJ1-1; the D is unclear. Trimming left V 5 bases short and J 6 bases short, with 13 bases between. Germline-derived CDR1 and CDR2 are ENHRY and SYGVKD. The CDR3 has 13 amino acids.

The rearrangement joins TRBV9 to TRBJ2-3; no clear D. Germline CDR1 and CDR2: SGDLS and YYNGEE. The V end lost 0 bases, the J end lost 0 bases, and 11 bases lay between the germline ends. This CDR3 region has 16 residues. In DNA form, the CDR3 reads TGTGCCAGCAGCGTAGCTCCCGGAGCTAGCACAGATACGCAGTATTTT. This encodes CASSVAPGASTDTQYF.

DNA for the CDR3: TGTGCCAGCAGTGAACCCGGGATCCCCGGGAAAGATACGCAGTATTTT. This encodes CASSEPGIPGKDTQYF. The chain has TRBV6-1 and TRBJ2-3, with a weak D call TRBD2 (5 bases). CDR3 length equals 16 residues. CDR1 is MNHNS, CDR2 SASEGT, per germline. V dropped 2 bases and J dropped 5 bases, with 17 bases sitting between them.

V and J are TRBV27 and TRBJ2-7, with 10 bases matching TRBD2. V trimming: 7 bases; J trimming: 2 bases; junction bases outside the gene matches: 11. The germline gives CDR1 MNHEY, CDR2 SMNVEV (reference sequence). The CDR3 runs 16 residues. The CDR3 DNA sequence: TGTGCCAGCATCTTAGGGGCTAGCGGGAGTGCCTACGAGCAGTACTTC. Residues: CASILGASGSAYEQYF.

The V and J genes are TRBV5-8 and TRBJ1-1; D perhaps matches TRBD1 (6 bases). The ends were cut back, 0 bases at V and 2 bases at J, with 14 bases in the middle. Germline V gene sequence: CDR1 SGHTS, CDR2 YDEGEE. The CDR3 sequence is 16 residues long. CDR3 amino acids: CASSLATGQHNTEAFF. The CDR3 coding sequence is TGTGCCAGCAGCTTGGCCACCGGACAGCACAACACTGAAGCTTTCTTT.

This sequence joins TRBV4-3 and TRBJ2-5; the match to TRBD2 covers 8 bases. Trimming at V came to 0 bases and at J to 4 bases, leaving 4 bases not matched to a gene. The CDR3 length is 15 residues. The germline gives CDR1 LGHNA, CDR2 YSLEER. This CDR3 reads CASSQEPRGGETQYF. Here the CDR3 DNA reads TGCGCCAGCAGCCAAGAACCTCGGGGGGGAGAGACCCAGTACTTC.

This chain links TRBV28 with TRBJ1-5; D remains unclear. V shed 3 bases and J shed 4 bases, with 16 bases lying between them. The CDR3 loop spans 16 amino acids. Per the germline V gene, CDR1 is MDHEN and CDR2 is SYDVKM. CDR3 sequence: CASSFIQNPLNQPQHF. The CDR3 bases are TGTGCCAGCAGTTTCATACAGAACCCGCTGAATCAGCCCCAGCATTTT. The whole variable domain, filled in from reference TRBV28 and TRBJ1-5, reads DVKVTQSSRYLVKRTGEKVFLECVQDMDHENMFWYRQDPGLGLRLIYFSYDVKMKEKGDIPEGYSVSREKKERFSLILESASTNQTSMYLCASSFIQNPLNQPQHFGDGTRLSIL.

The rearrangement joins TRBV6-1 to TRBJ2-3; 10 bases are a match to TRBD2. This CDR3 region has 15 residues. Germline V lookup: CDR1 MNHNS, CDR2 SASEGT. Losses at the gene ends were 6 bases for V and 8 bases for J; bases not matched to a gene: 11. The CDR3 protein is CASRPTSGSVGTQYF. In DNA form, the CDR3 reads TGTGCCAGCAGGCCGACTAGCGGGTCTGTGGGTACGCAGTATTTT.